This is a list of T cell receptor beta chains from one sample in a study of vaccination and CD4 T cells after COVID-19. Their cognate antigens are unknown. Each CDR3 protein gets one entry after TCRdb re-called the PCR reads with MiXCR. The sample shows about 13,000 distinct CDR3 sequences, roughly 58% of them seen only once. Sequencing used cultured CD4+ T cells from blood, obtained after SARS-CoV-2 vaccination. These receptors were collected from a human donor with COVID-19. CDR3s include the opening cysteine and the closing phenylalanine or tryptophan. Each record gives: V gene, J gene, clone size, D gene, CDR3 DNA, CDR3 protein. The D gene is left open where the match is weak. Clone size is not always given. Where it is, it says once, few, many or a class for expanded clones.

TRBV6-1	TRBJ1-1	-	-	TGTGCCAGCACCTTGGTCAGGGGTTTTGCTTTCTTT	CASTLVRGFAFF
TRBV11-3	TRBJ1-1	-	TRBD1	TGTGCCACCTCAAATAGACAGGGGGTAACAGGTGAAGCTTTCTTT	CATSNRQGVTGEAFF
TRBV12-3/TRBV12-4	TRBJ1-5	-	-	TGTGCCAGCAGTTTGGCCTCCCGGGATCAGCCCCAGCATTTT	CASSLASRDQPQHF
TRBV10-3	TRBJ1-1	-	-	TGTGCCATCAGTGATCCAAACACTGAAGCTTTCTTT	CAISDPNTEAFF
TRBV20-1	TRBJ2-7	-	TRBD1	TGCAGTGCGGAAGGGGGCACCACCTACGAGCAGTACTTC	CSAEGGTTYEQYF
TRBV11-2	TRBJ1-2	-	-	TGTGCCAGCAGCTTAAGAGTTTGGGGTGGCTACACCTTC	CASSLRVWGGYTF
TRBV27	TRBJ1-1	few	-	TGTGCCAGCAGTCAGAGGACCGGACCAGGGAACACTGAAGCTTTCTTT	CASSQRTGPGNTEAFF
TRBV7-2	TRBJ2-3	few	TRBD2	TGTGCCAGTGGGCGGGGTAGCGGGGGGACTAGCACAGATACGCAGTATTTT	CASGRGSGGTSTDTQYF
TRBV7-6	TRBJ1-1	-	-	TGTGCCAGCAGCTTAGGGGAGAACACTGAAGCTTTCTTT	CASSLGENTEAFF
TRBV4-2	TRBJ1-5	-	-	TGTGCCAGCAGCCAACGATCCGAAGGGGATCAGCCCCAGCATTTT	CASSQRSEGDQPQHF
TRBV2	TRBJ1-1	-	-	TGTGCCAGCAGAGGTACAGGGAGGGACACTGAAGCTTTCTTT	CASRGTGRDTEAFF
TRBV5-4	TRBJ2-2	once	TRBD2	TGTGCCAGCAGCTCACCGACTAGCGGTACCTCGAACACCGGGGAGCTGTTTTTT	CASSSPTSGTSNTGELFF
TRBV6-1	TRBJ1-1	-	-	TGTGCCAGCAGTGAGGGGGGAGACACTGAAGCTTTCTTT	CASSEGGDTEAFF
TRBV7-6	TRBJ2-7	-	-	TGTGCCAGCAGCTTAGCACGGGACGCTACCTACGAGCAGTACTTC	CASSLARDATYEQYF
TRBV20-1	TRBJ2-5	-	TRBD2	TGCAGTGCCTTAGCGGGGAATCAAGAGACCCAGTACTTC	CSALAGNQETQYF
TRBV7-2	TRBJ1-2	-	-	TGTGCCAGCAGCGCGGACGTTTATGGCTACACCTTC	CASSADVYGYTF
TRBV11-3	TRBJ2-5	-	-	TGTGCCAGCAGCTTCGACAGGCACCTGGGTTCGGAGACCCAGTACTTC	CASSFDRHLGSETQYF
TRBV27	TRBJ2-3	-	TRBD2	TGTGCCAGCAGTCGGACTAGCGGGGGGACACTCCCCACAGATACGCAGTATTTT	CASSRTSGGTLPTDTQYF
TRBV18	TRBJ2-1	once	TRBD2	TGTGCCAGCTCACCTGGCGGGGGGACGAATGAGCAGTTCTTC	CASSPGGGTNEQFF
TRBV7-9	TRBJ1-1	-	-	TGTGCCAGCAGCTTAGGGGGCGGGGTAGGAACTGAAGCTTTCTTT	CASSLGGGVGTEAFF
TRBV21-1	TRBJ2-7	few	-	TGTGCCAGCAGCAAAAGCCCGGGGCAGGGGTTGAGACGCGAGCAGTACTTC	CASSKSPGQGLRREQYF
TRBV27	TRBJ2-5	-	TRBD2	TGTGCCAGCAGTTCGAGGACTAGCGGGGGGCGCTTTCAAGAGACCCAGTACTTC	CASSSRTSGGRFQETQYF
TRBV20-1	TRBJ2-5	-	-	TGCAGTGCGAGAGCGGGTTGGGGGGAGACCCAGTACTTC	CSARAGWGETQYF
TRBV12-5	TRBJ2-7	-	-	TGTGCTAGTGGCCGGGGATTCTCCTACGAGCAGTACTTC	CASGRGFSYEQYF
TRBV28	TRBJ1-5	few	-	TGTGCCACTCTAGGGGGAGATTATAGCAATCAGCCCCAGCATTTT	CATLGGDYSNQPQHF
TRBV25-1	TRBJ1-2	-	-	TGTGCCAGCAGTAGCGGACCCACGGGCTATGGCTACACCTTC	CASSSGPTGYGYTF
TRBV19	TRBJ1-5	-	TRBD1	TGTGCCAGTAGCGGGACAGGGGGTCAGCCCCAGCATTTT	CASSGTGGQPQHF
TRBV7-2	TRBJ2-4	few	-	TGTGCCAGCAGCCCCACACGGGTAAACATTCAGTACTTC	CASSPTRVNIQYF
TRBV28	TRBJ1-5	few	-	TGTGCCAGTAAGACAGGAGGGAATCAGCCCCAGCATTTT	CASKTGGNQPQHF
TRBV19	TRBJ1-5	-	-	TGTGCCAGTAATGGGGAACTCAGTGCCCAGCATTTT	CASNGELSAQHF
TRBV11-3	TRBJ2-5	-	-	TGTGCCAGCAGCTCCCTAATGGGGTTAGAGACCCAGTACTTC	CASSSLMGLETQYF
TRBV27	TRBJ1-1	-	TRBD1	TGTGCCAGCAGTTTTAGGACAGGCCGGGGGAACACTGAAGCTTTCTTT	CASSFRTGRGNTEAFF
TRBV7-2	TRBJ2-5	few	TRBD2	TGTGCCAGCAGCCTGGCCGGGACTAGTCAGGAGACCCAGTACTTC	CASSLAGTSQETQYF
TRBV2	TRBJ1-1	once	TRBD1	TGTGCCAGCATCGCCGGGACAGGGCGGACGCGAGCTTTCTTT	CASIAGTGRTRAFF
TRBV7-3	TRBJ2-5	-	-	TGTGCCAGCAGCGCGTCAGGGACTCGTCAAGAGACCCAGTACTTC	CASSASGTRQETQYF
TRBV6-1	TRBJ1-2	-	TRBD1	TGTGCCAGCAGTCCCTTGACAGGGGGCTATGGCTACACCTTC	CASSPLTGGYGYTF
TRBV20-1	TRBJ2-3	once	-	TGCAGTGCTGGGACGAGCACAGATACGCAGTATTTT	CSAGTSTDTQYF
TRBV5-4	TRBJ1-1	-	-	TGTGCCAGCAGCTCCCAAGGGCAGGGGAACACTGAAGCTTTCTTT	CASSSQGQGNTEAFF
TRBV20-1	TRBJ2-1	-	TRBD2	TGCAGTGCGAGGGGGATCGGTGCGGGGGGCCCACTCAATGAGCAGTTCTTC	CSARGIGAGGPLNEQFF
TRBV20-1	TRBJ1-5	-	-	TGCAGTGCTAGAAAGACAGGCTTCCCTCAGCCCCAGCATTTT	CSARKTGFPQPQHF
TRBV27	TRBJ1-2	-	TRBD1	TGTGCCAGCAGTCCGGGACAGTTATTCTATGGCTACACCTTC	CASSPGQLFYGYTF
TRBV11-1	TRBJ1-6	-	-	TGTGCCAGCAGCTTCCGGGCAGAGGGTTATTCACCCCTCCACTTT	CASSFRAEGYSPLHF
TRBV7-9	TRBJ1-2	-	TRBD1	TGTGCCAGCAGCCCGACAGGGGCCAACTATGGCTACACCTTC	CASSPTGANYGYTF
TRBV27	TRBJ2-5	few	-	TGTGCCAGCAGTTTTCGGTGGGATGAGACCCAGTACTTC	CASSFRWDETQYF